This TCR beta chain was sequenced during a study of blood T cell repertoires in COVID-19. The wider study: Acute and convalescent COVID-19 specimens originated in the United States, Italy and Spain. PBMCs, B-cell-depleted T cells, or T cells provided the cDNA or gDNA that made up the material.

V was trimmed by 1 base and J by 5 bases, leaving 8 bases between them. The CDR3 has 13 residues. Germline CDR1 reads SEHNR; CDR2 reads FQNEAQ (reference sequence). Original processing notes: For nucleated cells, counts were estimated from reference gene primer amplification. The data were produced by immunoSEQ multiplex PCR, yet TCRdb's version contains in-frame clones alone and is incomplete. V and J calls and clone size are given by that table; D and trimming were obtained from the DNA. The data contain 100,000 or so clones, approximately 89% of them singletons. J is TRBJ2-5 and V is TRBV7-9; weak D call: TRBD2 (6 bases). This clonotype was obtained from a man in his fifties with active COVID-19. The material sequenced was peripheral blood. CDR3 in DNA: TGTGCCAGCAGCTTAGACGGAGGGGAGACCCAGTACTTC. Protein product: CASSLDGGETQYF.